This TCR beta chain came from a study of blood T cell dynamics during melanoma immunotherapy. DNA loading was fixed at approximately 350 ng for all bulk PBMC samples. Method: immunoSEQ multiplex PCR; TCRdb's copy keeps in-frame clones and lacks some. The sample holds some 4,500 clones, more than 75% seen once. Points on this clone: Its cognate antigen is unknown.

Time point of the sample: pre-treatment baseline. Study findings and constraints: PBMC repertoires of eventual disease-control patients split at W3 into clonality or diversity gains.

The CDR3 sequence is 13 residues long. Germline CDR1 reads SNHLY; CDR2 reads FYNNEI. V was trimmed by 4 bases and J by 5 bases, leaving 8 bases between them. This clonotype was obtained from a human donor with melanoma. Sequences were derived from blood, sampled from a patient treated with checkpoint blockade. The V gene is TRBV2, the J gene TRBJ1-4; D unclear. The CDR3 here is CASSGRVNEKLFF. DNA for the CDR3: TGTGCCAGCAGTGGGAGAGTGAATGAAAAACTGTTTTTT.